The source of this T cell receptor (beta chain) is a study of OX40 agonist ivuxolimab in advanced cancers. Study details: The patients received agonistic anti-OX40 (CD134) antibody ivuxolimab.

Remarks on this clone: Its antigen is as yet unknown.

Study findings and constraints: At doses 0.1 to 3.0 mg/kg, CD4+ and CD8+ clones expanded. Several nonresponders also turned out to have low normalized T-cell clonal expansion.

This table comes from immunoSEQ multiplex PCR, and its TCRdb copy is limited to in-frame clones, with some not included. The sample has around 34,000 clones, 81% seen once. Specimen: CD4+ or CD8+ T cells sorted from blood, collected in a trial of the OX40 agonist ivuxolimab. This clonotype was obtained from an adult with an advanced solid tumor such as melanoma, head and neck, liver or kidney cancer.

The CDR3 nucleotides read TGCGCCAGCAGCCAAGCCGACAGGGCTTACGAGCAGTACTTC. Translating gives CASSQADRAYEQYF. This chain uses TRBV4-1 with TRBJ2-7; 7 positions agree with TRBD1. Germline loops: CDR1 MGHRA, CDR2 YSYEKL. With 1 base clipped from V and 4 bases from J, the junction kept 4 bases outside the gene matches. This CDR3 has 14 amino acids.